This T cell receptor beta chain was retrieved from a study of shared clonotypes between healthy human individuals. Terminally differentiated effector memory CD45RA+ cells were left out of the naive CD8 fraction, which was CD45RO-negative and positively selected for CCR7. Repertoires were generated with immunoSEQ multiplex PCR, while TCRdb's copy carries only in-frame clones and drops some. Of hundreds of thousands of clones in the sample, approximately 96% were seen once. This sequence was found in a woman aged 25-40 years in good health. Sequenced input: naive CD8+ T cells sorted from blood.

The CDR3 DNA sequence: TGTGCCAGCAGCTCCTCCTCTGGGCAGTACTTC. It translates to CASSSSSGQYF. V usage is TRBV7-8 and J usage is TRBJ2-7; D call uncertain. Deletions cut 4 bases from V and 9 bases from J, with 10 bases between. The CDR3 length is 11 residues. Germline CDR1 reads SGHVS; CDR2 reads FQNEAQ.